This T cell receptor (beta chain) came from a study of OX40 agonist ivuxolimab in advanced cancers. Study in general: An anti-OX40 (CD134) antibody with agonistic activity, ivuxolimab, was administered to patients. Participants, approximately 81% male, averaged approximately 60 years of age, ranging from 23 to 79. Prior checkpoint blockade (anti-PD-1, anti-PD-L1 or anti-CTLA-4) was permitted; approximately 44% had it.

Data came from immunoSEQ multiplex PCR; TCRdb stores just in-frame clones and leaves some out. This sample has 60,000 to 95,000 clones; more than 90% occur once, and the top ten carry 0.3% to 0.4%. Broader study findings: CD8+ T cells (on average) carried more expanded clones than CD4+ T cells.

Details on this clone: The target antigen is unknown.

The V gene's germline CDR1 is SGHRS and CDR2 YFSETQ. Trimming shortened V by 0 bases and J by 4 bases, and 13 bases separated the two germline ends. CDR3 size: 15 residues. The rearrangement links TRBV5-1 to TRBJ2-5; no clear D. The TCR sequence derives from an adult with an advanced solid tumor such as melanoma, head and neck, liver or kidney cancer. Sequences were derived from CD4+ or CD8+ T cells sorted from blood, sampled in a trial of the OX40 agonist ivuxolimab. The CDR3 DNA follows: TGCGCCAGCAGCTTGGGGCAGACAAACGTAGAGACCCAGTACTTC. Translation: CASSLGQTNVETQYF.